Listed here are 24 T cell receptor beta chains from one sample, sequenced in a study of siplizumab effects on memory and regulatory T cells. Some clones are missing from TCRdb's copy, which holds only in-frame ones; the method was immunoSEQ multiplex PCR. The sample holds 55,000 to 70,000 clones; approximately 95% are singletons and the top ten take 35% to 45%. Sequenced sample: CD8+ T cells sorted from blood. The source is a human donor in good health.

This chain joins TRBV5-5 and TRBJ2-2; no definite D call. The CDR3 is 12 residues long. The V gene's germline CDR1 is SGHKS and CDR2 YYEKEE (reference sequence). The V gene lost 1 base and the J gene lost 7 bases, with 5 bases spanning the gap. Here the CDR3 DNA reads TGTGCCAGCAGCTTGCGTGACGGGGAGCTGTTTTTT. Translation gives CASSLRDGELFF.

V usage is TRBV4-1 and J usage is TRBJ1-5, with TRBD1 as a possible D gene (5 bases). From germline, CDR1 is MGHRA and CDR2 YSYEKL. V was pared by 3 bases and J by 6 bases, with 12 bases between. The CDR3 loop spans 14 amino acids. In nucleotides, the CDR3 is TGCGCCAGCAGCCAGGTAGCAGGGCTTCAGCCCCAGCATTTT. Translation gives CASSQVAGLQPQHF.

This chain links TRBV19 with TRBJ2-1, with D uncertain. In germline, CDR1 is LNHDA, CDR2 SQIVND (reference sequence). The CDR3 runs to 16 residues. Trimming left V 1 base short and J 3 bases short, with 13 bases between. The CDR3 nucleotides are TGTGCCAGTAGTATAGCGTCAACTATTCTCTACAATGAGCAGTTCTTC. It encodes CASSIASTILYNEQFF. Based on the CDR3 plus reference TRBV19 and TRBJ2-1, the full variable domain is DGGITQSPKYLFRKEGQNVTLSCEQNLNHDAMYWYRQDPGQGLRLIYYSQIVNDFQKGDIAEGYSVSREKKESFPLTVTSAQKNPTAFYLCASSIASTILYNEQFFGPGTRLTVL.

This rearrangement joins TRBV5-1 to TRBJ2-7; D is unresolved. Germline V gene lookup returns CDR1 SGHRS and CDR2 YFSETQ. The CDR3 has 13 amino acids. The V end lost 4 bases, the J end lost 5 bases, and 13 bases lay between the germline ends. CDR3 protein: CASSQGSFDEQYF. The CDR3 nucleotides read TGCGCCAGCAGCCAAGGATCCTTCGACGAGCAGTACTTC.

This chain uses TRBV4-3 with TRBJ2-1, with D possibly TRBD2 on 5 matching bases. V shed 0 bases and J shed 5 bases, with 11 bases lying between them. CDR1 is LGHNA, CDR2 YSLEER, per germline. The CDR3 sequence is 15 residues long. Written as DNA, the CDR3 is TGCGCCAGCAGCCAAGATCGTGGACTGAACAATGAGCAGTTCTTC. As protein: CASSQDRGLNNEQFF.

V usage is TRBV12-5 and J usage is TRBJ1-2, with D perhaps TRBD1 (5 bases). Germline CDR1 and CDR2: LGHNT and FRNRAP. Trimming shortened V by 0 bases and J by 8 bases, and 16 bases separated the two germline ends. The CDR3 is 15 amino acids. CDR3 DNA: TGTGCTAGTGGTTTGGTAGCAGGGTCCCCTTCCGGCTACACCTTC. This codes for CASGLVAGSPSGYTF.

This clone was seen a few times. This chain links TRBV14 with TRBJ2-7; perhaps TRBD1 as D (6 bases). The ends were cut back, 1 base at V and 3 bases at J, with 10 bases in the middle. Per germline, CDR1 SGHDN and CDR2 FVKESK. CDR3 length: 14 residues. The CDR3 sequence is CASSQAGHFYEQYF. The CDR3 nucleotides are TGTGCCAGCAGCCAAGCGGGACACTTCTACGAGCAGTACTTC.

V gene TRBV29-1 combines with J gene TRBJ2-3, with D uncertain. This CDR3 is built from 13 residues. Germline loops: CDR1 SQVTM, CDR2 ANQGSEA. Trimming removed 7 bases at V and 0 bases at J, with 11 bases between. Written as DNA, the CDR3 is TGCAGCGGGGTCCTCGGTAGCACAGATACGCAGTATTTT. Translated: CSGVLGSTDTQYF.

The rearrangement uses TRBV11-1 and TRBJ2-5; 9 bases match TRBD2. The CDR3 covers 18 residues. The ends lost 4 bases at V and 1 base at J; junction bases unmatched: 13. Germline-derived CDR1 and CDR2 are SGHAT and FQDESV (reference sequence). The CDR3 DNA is TGTGCCAGCAGCTCGGTGGGGTTAGCGGGAGACCTCCAAGAGACCCAGTACTTC. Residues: CASSSVGLAGDLQETQYF.

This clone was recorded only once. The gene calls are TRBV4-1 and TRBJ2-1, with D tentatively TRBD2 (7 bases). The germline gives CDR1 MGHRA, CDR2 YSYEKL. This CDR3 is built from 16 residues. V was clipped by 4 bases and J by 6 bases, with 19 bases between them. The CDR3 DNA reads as TGCGCCAGCAGCCCCGGAGGGGGAGGGGTTTTCAATGAGCAGTTCTTC. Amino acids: CASSPGGGGVFNEQFF.

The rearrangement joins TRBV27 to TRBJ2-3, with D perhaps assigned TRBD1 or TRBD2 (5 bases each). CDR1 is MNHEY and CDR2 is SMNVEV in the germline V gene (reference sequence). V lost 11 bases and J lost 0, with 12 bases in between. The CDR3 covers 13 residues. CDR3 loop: CAVRGDSTDTQYF. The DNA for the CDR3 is TGTGCCGTCCGAGGGGACAGCACAGATACGCAGTATTTT.

The DNA of the CDR3 is TGTGCCATCCTCACCGGGGAGCTGTTTTTT. It specifies CAILTGELFF. This sequence joins TRBV7-9 and TRBJ2-2, with D hard to call. Germline V gene sequence: CDR1 SEHNR, CDR2 FQNEAQ (reference sequence). V lost 10 bases and J lost 4, with 4 bases in between. The CDR3 contains 10 residues.

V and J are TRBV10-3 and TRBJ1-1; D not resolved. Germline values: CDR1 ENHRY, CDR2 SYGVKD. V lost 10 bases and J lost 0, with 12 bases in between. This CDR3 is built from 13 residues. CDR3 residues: CATGIGLNTEAFF. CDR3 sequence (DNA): TGTGCCACCGGCATAGGGCTGAACACTGAAGCTTTCTTT.

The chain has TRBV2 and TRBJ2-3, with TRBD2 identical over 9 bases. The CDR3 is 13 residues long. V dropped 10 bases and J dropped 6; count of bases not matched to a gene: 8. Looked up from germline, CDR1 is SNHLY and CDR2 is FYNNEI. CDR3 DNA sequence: TGTGCCACCCTGGGCGGGGGGGCTGATACGCAGTATTTT. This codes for CATLGGGADTQYF.

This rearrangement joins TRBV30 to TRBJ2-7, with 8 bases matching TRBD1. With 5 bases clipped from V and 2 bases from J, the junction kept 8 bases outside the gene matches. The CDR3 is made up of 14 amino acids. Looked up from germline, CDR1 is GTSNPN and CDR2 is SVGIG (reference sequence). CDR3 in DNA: TGTGCCTGGGGACAGGGCCTAACCCCCTACGAGCAGTACTTC. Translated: CAWGQGLTPYEQYF.

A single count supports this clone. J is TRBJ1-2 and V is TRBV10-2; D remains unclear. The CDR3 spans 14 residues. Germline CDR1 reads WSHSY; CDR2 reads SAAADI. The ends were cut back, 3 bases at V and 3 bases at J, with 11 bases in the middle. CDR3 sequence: CASSEDGVDYGYTF. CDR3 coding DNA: TGCGCCAGCAGTGAAGACGGCGTAGACTATGGCTACACCTTC.

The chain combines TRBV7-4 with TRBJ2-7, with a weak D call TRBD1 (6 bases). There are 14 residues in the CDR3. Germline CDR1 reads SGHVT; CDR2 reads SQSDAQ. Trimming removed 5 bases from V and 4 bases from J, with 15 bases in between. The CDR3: CASSSRQVLYEQYF. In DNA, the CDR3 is TGTGCCAGCAGCAGCCGACAGGTGTTGTACGAGCAGTACTTC.

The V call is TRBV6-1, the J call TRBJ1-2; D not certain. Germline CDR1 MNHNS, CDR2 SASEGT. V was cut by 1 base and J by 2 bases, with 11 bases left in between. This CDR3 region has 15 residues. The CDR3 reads CASSEGPGENYGYTF. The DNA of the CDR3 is TGTGCCAGCAGTGAAGGTCCGGGAGAAAACTATGGCTACACCTTC.

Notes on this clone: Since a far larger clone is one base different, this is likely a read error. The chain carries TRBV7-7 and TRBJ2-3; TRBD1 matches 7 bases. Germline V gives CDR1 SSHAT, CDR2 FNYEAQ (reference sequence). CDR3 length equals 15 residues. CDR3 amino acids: CASSLVTGDTDTQYF. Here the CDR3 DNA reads TGTGCTAGCAGCTTAGTAACAGGGGACACAGATACGCAGTATTTT.

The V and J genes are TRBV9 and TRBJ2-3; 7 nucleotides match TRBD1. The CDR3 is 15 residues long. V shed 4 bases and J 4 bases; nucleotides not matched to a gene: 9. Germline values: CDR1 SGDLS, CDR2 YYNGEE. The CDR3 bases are TGTGCCAGCAGCCTTAGGGACAGTTTCCCAGATACGCAGTATTTT. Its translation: CASSLRDSFPDTQYF.

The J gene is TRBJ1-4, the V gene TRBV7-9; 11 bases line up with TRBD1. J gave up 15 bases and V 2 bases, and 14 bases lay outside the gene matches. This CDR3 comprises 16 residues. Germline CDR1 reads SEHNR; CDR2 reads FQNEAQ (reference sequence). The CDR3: CASSLLSPDRGRLMFF. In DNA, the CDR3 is TGTGCCAGCAGCTTACTTTCCCCGGACAGGGGGCGCTTGATGTTTTTT.

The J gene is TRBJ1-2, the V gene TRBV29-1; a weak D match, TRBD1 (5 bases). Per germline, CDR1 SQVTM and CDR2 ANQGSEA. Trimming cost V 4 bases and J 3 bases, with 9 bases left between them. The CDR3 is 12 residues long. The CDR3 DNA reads TGCAGCGTTGTACAGGTCGACTATGGCTACACCTTC. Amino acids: CSVVQVDYGYTF.

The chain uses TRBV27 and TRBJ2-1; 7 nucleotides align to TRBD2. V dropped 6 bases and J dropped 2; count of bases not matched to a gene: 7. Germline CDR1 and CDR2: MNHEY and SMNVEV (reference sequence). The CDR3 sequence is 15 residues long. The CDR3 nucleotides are TGTGCCAGCAGGTCCACTAGCGCAACCTACAATGAGCAGTTCTTC. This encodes CASRSTSATYNEQFF.

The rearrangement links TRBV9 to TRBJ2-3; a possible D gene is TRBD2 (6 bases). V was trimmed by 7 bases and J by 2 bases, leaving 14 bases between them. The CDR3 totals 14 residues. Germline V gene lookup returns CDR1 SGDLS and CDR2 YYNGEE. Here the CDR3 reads CASGGREDTDTQYF. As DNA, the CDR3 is TGTGCCAGCGGAGGGAGAGAAGACACAGATACGCAGTATTTT.